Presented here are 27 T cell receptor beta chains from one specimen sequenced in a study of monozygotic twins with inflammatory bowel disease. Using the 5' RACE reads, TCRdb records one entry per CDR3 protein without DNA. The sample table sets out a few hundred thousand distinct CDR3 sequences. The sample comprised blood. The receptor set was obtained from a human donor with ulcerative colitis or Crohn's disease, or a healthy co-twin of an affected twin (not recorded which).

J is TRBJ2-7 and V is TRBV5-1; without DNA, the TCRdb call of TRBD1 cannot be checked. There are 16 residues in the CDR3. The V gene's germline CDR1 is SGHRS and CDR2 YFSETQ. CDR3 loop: CASSTYRQGSGGEQYF.

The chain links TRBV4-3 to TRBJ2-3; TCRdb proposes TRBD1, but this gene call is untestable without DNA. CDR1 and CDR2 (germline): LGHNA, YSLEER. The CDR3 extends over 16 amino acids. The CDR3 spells CASSAHRGSSTDTQYF.

CDR3 residues: CASSLGPLGAGGLDEQFF. This sequence joins TRBV11-2 and TRBJ2-1; the TRBD2 assignment by TCRdb is unverifiable without DNA. Germline lookup yields CDR1 SGHAT and CDR2 FQNNGV. CDR3 size: 18 residues.

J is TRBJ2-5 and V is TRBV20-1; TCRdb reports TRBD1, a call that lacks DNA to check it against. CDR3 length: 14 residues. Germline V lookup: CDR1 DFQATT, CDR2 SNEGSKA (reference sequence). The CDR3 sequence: CSALDARGPETQYF.

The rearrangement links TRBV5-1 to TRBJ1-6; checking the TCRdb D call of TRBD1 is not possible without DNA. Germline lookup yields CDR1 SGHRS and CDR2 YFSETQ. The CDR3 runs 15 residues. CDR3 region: CASSSGTGYNSPLHF. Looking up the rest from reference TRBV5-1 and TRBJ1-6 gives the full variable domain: KAGVTQTPRYLIKTRGQQVTLSCSPISGHRSVSWYQQTPGQGLQFLFEYFSETQRNKGNFPGRFSGRQFSNSRSEMNVSTLELGDSALYLCASSSGTGYNSPLHFGNGTRLTVT.

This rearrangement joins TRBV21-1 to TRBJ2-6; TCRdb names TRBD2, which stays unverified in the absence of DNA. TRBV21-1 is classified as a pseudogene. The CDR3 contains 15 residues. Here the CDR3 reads CASILGLSGANVLTF.

This CDR3 is CASSLSGSIEQFF. The V gene is TRBV7-9, the J gene TRBJ2-1; TCRdb selects TRBD1, and the lack of DNA leaves this call unchecked. The CDR3 sequence is 13 residues long. CDR1 and CDR2 (germline): SEHNR, FQNEAQ (reference sequence).

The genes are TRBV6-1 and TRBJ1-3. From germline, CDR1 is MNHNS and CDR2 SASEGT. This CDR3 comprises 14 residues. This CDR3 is CASREWGSGNTIYF.

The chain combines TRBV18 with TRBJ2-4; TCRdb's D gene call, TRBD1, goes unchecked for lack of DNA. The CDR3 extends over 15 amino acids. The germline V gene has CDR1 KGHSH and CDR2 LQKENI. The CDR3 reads CASSQHKGAGNIQYF.

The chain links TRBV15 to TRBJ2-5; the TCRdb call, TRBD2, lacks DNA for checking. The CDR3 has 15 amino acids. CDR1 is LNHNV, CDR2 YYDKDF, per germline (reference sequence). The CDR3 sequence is CATSRTTSGGETQYF.

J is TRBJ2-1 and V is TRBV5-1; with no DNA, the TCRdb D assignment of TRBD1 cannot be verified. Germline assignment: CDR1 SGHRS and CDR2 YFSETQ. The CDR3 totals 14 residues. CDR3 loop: CASSLGQGLYEQFF.

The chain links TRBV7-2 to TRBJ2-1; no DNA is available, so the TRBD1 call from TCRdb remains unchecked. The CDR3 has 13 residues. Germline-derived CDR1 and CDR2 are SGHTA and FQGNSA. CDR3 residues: CASSSPGTNEQFF.

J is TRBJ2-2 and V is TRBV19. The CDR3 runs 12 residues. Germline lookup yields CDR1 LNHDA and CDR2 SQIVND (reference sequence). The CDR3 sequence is CASSSRIGELFF.

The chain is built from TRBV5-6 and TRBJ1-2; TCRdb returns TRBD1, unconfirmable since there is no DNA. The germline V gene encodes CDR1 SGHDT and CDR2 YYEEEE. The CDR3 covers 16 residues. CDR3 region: CASSPWQARKLYGYTF. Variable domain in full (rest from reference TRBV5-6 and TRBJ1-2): DAGVTQSPTHLIKTRGQQVTLRCSPKSGHDTVSWYQQALGQGPQFIFQYYEEEERQRGNFPDRFSGHQFPNYSSELNVNALLLGDSALYLCASSPWQARKLYGYTFGSGTRLTVV.

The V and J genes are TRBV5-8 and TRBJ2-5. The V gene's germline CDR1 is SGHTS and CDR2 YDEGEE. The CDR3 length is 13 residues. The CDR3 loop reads CASSPDSGETQYF.

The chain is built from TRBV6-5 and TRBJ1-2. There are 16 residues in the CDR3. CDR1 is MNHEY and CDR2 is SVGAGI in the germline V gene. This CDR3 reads CASSYSVVRNSYGYTF.

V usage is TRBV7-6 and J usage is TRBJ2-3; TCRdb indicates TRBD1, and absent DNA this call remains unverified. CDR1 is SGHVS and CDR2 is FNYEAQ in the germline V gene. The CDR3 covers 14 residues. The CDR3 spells CASSLEPPPDTQYF.

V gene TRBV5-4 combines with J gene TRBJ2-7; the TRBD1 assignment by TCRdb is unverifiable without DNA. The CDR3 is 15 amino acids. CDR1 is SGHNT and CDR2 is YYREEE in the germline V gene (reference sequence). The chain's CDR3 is CASSLSGGLSTEQYF.

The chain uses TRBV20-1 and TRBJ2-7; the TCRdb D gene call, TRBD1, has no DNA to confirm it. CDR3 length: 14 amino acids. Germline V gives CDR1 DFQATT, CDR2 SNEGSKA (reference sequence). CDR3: CSATPPSGSYEQYF.

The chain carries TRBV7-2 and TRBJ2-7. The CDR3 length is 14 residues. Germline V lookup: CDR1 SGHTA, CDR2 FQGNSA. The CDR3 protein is CASSSRGVSYEQYF. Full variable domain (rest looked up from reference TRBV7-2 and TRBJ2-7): GAGVSQSPSNKVTEKGKDVELRCDPISGHTALYWYRQSLGQGLEFLIYFQGNSAPDKSGLPSDRFSAERTGGSVSTLTIQRTQQEDSAVYLCASSSRGVSYEQYFGPGTRLTVT.

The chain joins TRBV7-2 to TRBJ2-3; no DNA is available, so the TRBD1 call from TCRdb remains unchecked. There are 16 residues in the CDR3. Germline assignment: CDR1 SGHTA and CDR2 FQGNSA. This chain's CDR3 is CASSLYLEGGADTQYF.

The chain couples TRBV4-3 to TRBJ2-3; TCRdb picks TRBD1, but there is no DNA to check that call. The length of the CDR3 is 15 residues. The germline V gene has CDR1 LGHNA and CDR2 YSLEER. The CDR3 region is CASSLGTVNTDTQYF.

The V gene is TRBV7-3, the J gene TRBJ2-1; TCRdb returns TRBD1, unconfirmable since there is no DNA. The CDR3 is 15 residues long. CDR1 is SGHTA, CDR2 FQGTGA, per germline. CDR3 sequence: CASSLQTGKGNEQFF.

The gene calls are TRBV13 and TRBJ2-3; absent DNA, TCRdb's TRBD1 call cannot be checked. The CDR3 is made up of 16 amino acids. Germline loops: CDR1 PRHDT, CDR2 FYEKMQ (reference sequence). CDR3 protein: CASSSSEDRMTDTQYF.

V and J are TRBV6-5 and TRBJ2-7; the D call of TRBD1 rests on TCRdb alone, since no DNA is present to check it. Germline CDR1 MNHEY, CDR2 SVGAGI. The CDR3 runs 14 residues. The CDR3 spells CASRYPGQLDEQYF.

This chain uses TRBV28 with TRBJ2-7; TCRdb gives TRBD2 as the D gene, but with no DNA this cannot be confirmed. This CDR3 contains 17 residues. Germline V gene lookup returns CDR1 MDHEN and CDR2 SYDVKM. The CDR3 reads CASSLQHLAGGTYEQYF.

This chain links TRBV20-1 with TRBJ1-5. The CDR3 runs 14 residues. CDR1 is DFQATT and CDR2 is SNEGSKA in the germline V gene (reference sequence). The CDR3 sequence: CSARDSRSNQPQHF.